The source of this T cell receptor (beta chain) is a study of blood T cell repertoires in COVID-19 (dated by TCRdb to the early 2020s). As for the study more broadly: Samples from collaborators originated in the United States, Italy and Spain and spanned both the acute and convalescent phases of COVID-19. The prospective study material was composed of cDNA or gDNA derived from T cells, B-cell-depleted T cells, or PBMCs. Subjects who had been exposed to COVID-19, were actively infected with it, or had recovered from it provided the deeply sampled blood TCRbeta repertoires that made up the dataset. The repertoires were released in a freely available public database intended as a resource for research on the immune response to SARS-CoV-2. The samples were drawn from the first 160 participants of the ongoing ImmuneRACE study and from 950 to 1,500 subjects provided by 6 global collaborators. A de-identified subject ID, COVID-19 status, age in years and sex were almost always included in the sample metadata. Where available, HLA class I and class II types were obtained from metadata supplied by the sample provider rather than from assay-based typing. Points the paper makes about the study in general: How much clinical and demographic metadata was included differed by source and by participant, and the metadata was provided uncurated.

Another Seattle source contributed samples from volunteer blood donors who had recovered from COVID-19. Each collaborating institution followed its own protocols to collect whole blood in K2EDTA tubes. For TCRbeta analysis, collaborator samples were shipped as frozen whole blood, as isolated PBMCs, or as DNA extracted from either sample type. Trimming takes 3 bases from V and 5 bases from J, and the germline ends sit 14 bases apart. CDR1 SGDLS and CDR2 YYNGEE are derived from the germline V gene. Taken from cysteine to phenylalanine, the CDR3 has 14 residues. Solely the CDR3 DNA is kept, with 42 bases framed from the first base. TCRbeta CDR3 regions were amplified from genomic DNA by means of the immunoSEQ Assay, a bias-controlled multiplex PCR. Per the authors' processing: Nucleated cell counts per sample were estimated from amplification of reference gene primers within the assay. To quantify the absolute abundance of each unique TCRbeta CDR3 rearrangement, sequence reads were collapsed and filtered. For each sample, productive Simpson clonality was calculated by taking the square root of Simpson's diversity index across productive rearrangements. TCRdb provides this immuneACCESS table in a form limited to in-frame rearrangements. Some clones are lacking; in checked studies, under half of them reflect an unresolved V gene, and why the rest are absent is not known. The V and J calls and clone size were taken over from that table, and D and trimming were inferred from the DNA. For this sample there are 250,000 to 300,000 clones; approximately 92% appear just once. 4% to 5% of the sample is in the top ten clones.

Comments on this clone: It has no known antigen specificity. Base qualities are missing; no much larger clone stands one base away.

The TCR sequence derives from a woman aged 40-49 years who had recovered from COVID-19. The receptor chain draws on TRBV9 and TRBJ2-5; no D gene call is confident. Material for sequencing was peripheral blood. The CDR3 here reads CASSGTAVSETQYF. The DNA sequence follows: TGTGCCAGCAGCGGAACTGCGGTTTCTGAGACCCAGTACTTC.